This passage covers 26 T cell receptor beta chains from one sample sequenced in a study of T-cell reconstitution after alpha-beta-depleted transplantation in children. The TCRbeta library was prepared with unique molecular identifiers. A single record per CDR3 protein comes from TCRdb applying MiXCR to the PCR reads. The sample has about 440,000 distinct CDR3 sequences, over 40% seen once. Sample: PBMCs, taken before TCRalphabeta/CD19-depleted stem cell transplant. These receptors were obtained from a girl aged 2 to 9 with aplastic anemia, due to receive a stem cell transplant.

This sequence joins TRBV20-1 and TRBJ2-5, with TRBD2 identical over 9 bases. Germline V gene lookup returns CDR1 DFQATT and CDR2 SNEGSKA (reference sequence). The junction had 10 bases not matched to a gene; V was cut back by 3 bases and J by 2 bases. This CDR3 region has 16 residues. CDR3 nucleotides: TGCAGTGCTAGGGGTGGCGGGAGGGGCCGGCAAGAGACCCAGTACTTC. As protein: CSARGGGRGRQETQYF.

The J gene is TRBJ1-1, the V gene TRBV28, with 12 bases matching TRBD1. Germline V gives CDR1 MDHEN, CDR2 SYDVKM. V lost 5 bases to trimming and J lost 4 bases; unmatched junction nucleotides: 8. The CDR3 length is 16 residues. CDR3 sequence: CASSPGQGAGFTEAFF. The DNA for the CDR3 is TGTGCCAGCAGTCCGGGACAGGGGGCAGGTTTCACTGAAGCTTTCTTT.

This clonotype was seen at least ten times. This chain connects TRBV3-1 to TRBJ2-7, with 10 bases lining up with TRBD2. Germline V gene lookup returns CDR1 LGHDT and CDR2 YNNKEL (reference sequence). V trimming: 0 bases; J trimming: 7 bases; junction bases outside the gene matches: 6. The CDR3 sequence is 15 residues long. CDR3 residues: CASSQDWSGRGEQYF. CDR3 DNA: TGTGCCAGCAGCCAAGATTGGAGCGGGAGGGGGGAGCAGTACTTC.

This chain uses TRBV6-6 with TRBJ1-5; D call uncertain. This CDR3 has 13 residues. Trimming stripped 8 bases from V and 5 bases from J, with 13 bases between. CDR1 and CDR2 from the germline V gene are MNHNY and SVGAGI (reference sequence). This CDR3 reads CASGPRRDQPQHF. The CDR3 DNA reads TGTGCCAGCGGTCCCCGGAGGGATCAGCCCCAGCATTTT.

This clonotype came up a few times. The chain has TRBV6-5 and TRBJ1-1; D is undetermined. The V end lost 0 bases, the J end lost 10 bases, and 15 bases lay between the germline ends. The length of the CDR3 is 14 residues. Germline-derived CDR1 and CDR2 are MNHEY and SVGAGI. The CDR3 reads CASSYSFGFEGAFF. The CDR3 DNA is TGTGCCAGCAGTTACTCTTTCGGCTTTGAGGGAGCTTTCTTT.

This rearrangement joins TRBV20-1 to TRBJ2-7, with D perhaps TRBD2 (6 bases). CDR1 and CDR2 (germline): DFQATT, SNEGSKA (reference sequence). CDR3 length: 16 residues. Trimming cost V 0 bases and J 3 bases, with 18 bases left between them. The CDR3 bases are TGCAGTGCTAGAGAACCCTGGGGTGAGGGAGGCTACGAGCAGTACTTC. As protein: CSAREPWGEGGYEQYF.

This clonotype was observed a few times. The genes are TRBV29-1 and TRBJ2-3; perhaps TRBD2 as D (5 bases). Deletions cut 6 bases from V and 1 base from J, with 11 bases between. The CDR3 runs to 13 residues. The germline CDR1 and CDR2 sequences are SQVTM and ANQGSEA. As DNA, the CDR3 is TGCAGCGTGCGGAGTAGCGGCACAGATACGCAGTATTTT. This encodes CSVRSSGTDTQYF.

This clonotype was seen repeatedly, ten times or more. This rearrangement joins TRBV5-1 to TRBJ2-7; 7 bases agree with TRBD2. Germline CDR1 is SGHRS and CDR2 is YFSETQ. The V and J ends lost 7 bases and 5 bases, in that order; junction bases with no gene match: 12. The CDR3 sequence is 14 residues long. In DNA, the CDR3 is TGCGCCAGCGGAGGCGGGAGAGGAGCGGACGAGCAGTACTTC. Encoded protein: CASGGGRGADEQYF.

This clonotype was seen many times. The V call is TRBV7-9, the J call TRBJ1-4; tentatively, D is TRBD1 (6 bases). Trimming shortened V by 1 base and J by 5 bases, and 11 bases separated the two germline ends. The CDR3 sequence is 15 residues long. Germline CDR1 reads SEHNR; CDR2 reads FQNEAQ (reference sequence). In DNA form, the CDR3 reads TGTGCCAGCAGCTTAGGGGGGCCGATAAATGAAAAACTGTTTTTT. This codes for CASSLGGPINEKLFF.

J is TRBJ2-1 and V is TRBV6-2 or TRBV6-3; the match to TRBD2 covers 9 bases. Germline CDR1 and CDR2: MNHEY and SVGEGT. This CDR3 has 16 amino acids. Germline trimming cut 0 bases from V and 7 bases from J; bases unmatched to any gene: 7. As DNA, the CDR3 is TGTGCCAGCAGTTACTCGGCGCGGGAGGGATATAATGAGCAGTTCTTC. Amino acid sequence: CASSYSAREGYNEQFF.

J is TRBJ1-2 and V is TRBV28; TRBD1 is a possible D gene (5 bases). V was shortened by 8 bases and J by 7 bases, with 11 bases between the two germline ends. The CDR3 covers 11 residues. Germline values: CDR1 MDHEN, CDR2 SYDVKM. The CDR3 DNA sequence: TGTGCCAGCCTAGTGAGGGGTGGCTACACCTTC. Encoded protein: CASLVRGGYTF.

The chain carries TRBV20-1 and TRBJ2-1; 12 positions match TRBD2. This CDR3 is 16 amino acids long. V shed 6 bases and J 4 bases; nucleotides not matched to a gene: 10. Germline assignment: CDR1 DFQATT and CDR2 SNEGSKA (reference sequence). The CDR3 sequence: CSATGTSGSSYNEQFF. As DNA, the CDR3 is TGCAGTGCCACCGGGACTAGCGGGTCCTCTTACAATGAGCAGTTCTTC.

The table lists this clonotype with a few counts. The J gene is TRBJ2-2, the V gene TRBV7-9; no clear D gene. The CDR3 runs to 16 residues. V gave up 1 base and J gave up 1 base, with 10 bases separating them. The germline V gene encodes CDR1 SEHNR and CDR2 FQNEAQ (reference sequence). Here the CDR3 reads CASSLVVLGNTGELFF. CDR3 bases: TGTGCCAGCAGCTTAGTGGTACTGGGGAACACCGGGGAGCTGTTTTTT.

This chain joins TRBV7-3 and TRBJ2-3, with a possible D match to TRBD2 (5 bases). The CDR3 length is 16 residues. Germline V gene lookup returns CDR1 SGHTA and CDR2 FQGTGA. Trimming took 1 base from V and 2 from J, leaving 13 bases between them. The CDR3 nucleotides read TGTGCCAGCAGCTTAAGGCGGGCGGAACTCACAGATACGCAGTATTTT. Translating gives CASSLRRAELTDTQYF.

This clonotype was counted a few times. V is TRBV18 and J is TRBJ2-5, with D tentatively TRBD1 (6 bases). Germline CDR1 reads KGHSH; CDR2 reads LQKENI. V lost 6 bases, J lost 9 bases, and 23 bases lay in between. This CDR3 has 15 residues. The CDR3 spells CASSLHRGQSGAQYF. As DNA, the CDR3 is TGTGCCAGCTCGCTCCACAGAGGACAGAGTGGGGCCCAGTACTTC.

The gene calls are TRBV20-1 and TRBJ2-7, with 10 positions matching TRBD1. The CDR3 has 14 residues. Germline trimming cut 3 bases from V and 5 bases from J; bases unmatched to any gene: 7. Germline V lookup: CDR1 DFQATT, CDR2 SNEGSKA (reference sequence). CDR3 region: CSASPGQGKDEQYF. DNA for the CDR3: TGCAGTGCTAGCCCGGGACAGGGGAAGGACGAGCAGTACTTC.

A single count supports this clonotype. This chain connects TRBV27 to TRBJ2-1, with 8 bases fitting TRBD1. CDR3 length equals 15 residues. V dropped 5 bases and J dropped 5; count of bases not matched to a gene: 8. The V gene's germline CDR1 is MNHEY and CDR2 SMNVEV (reference sequence). CDR3 loop: CASSLIGTGHNEQFF. CDR3 coding DNA: TGTGCCAGCAGTCTAATCGGGACAGGACACAATGAGCAGTTCTTC.

The J gene is TRBJ2-3, the V gene TRBV5-1, with 11 bases identical to TRBD2. This CDR3 has 16 amino acids. Germline CDR1 SGHRS, CDR2 YFSETQ. Trimming at V came to 3 bases and at J to 2 bases, leaving 5 bases not matched to a gene. CDR3 DNA: TGCGCCAGCAGCTACTTGGGACTAGCGGTCACAGATACGCAGTATTTT. This translates into CASSYLGLAVTDTQYF.

This clonotype was detected ten times or more. The chain links TRBV3-1 to TRBJ2-1, with TRBD2 identical over 7 bases. The CDR3 is 14 residues long. Looked up from germline, CDR1 is LGHDT and CDR2 is YNNKEL (reference sequence). J gave up 7 bases and V 5 bases, and 8 bases lay outside the gene matches. CDR3 nucleotide sequence: TGTGCCAGCAGCTCCCGGGGAGGGCAGAATGAGCAGTTCTTC. It codes for CASSSRGGQNEQFF.

The chain recombines TRBV5-4 with TRBJ2-3; either TRBD1 or TRBD2 may supply D (5 bases each). The length of the CDR3 is 18 residues. With 0 bases removed from V and 0 bases from J, the gap between germline ends came to 17 bases. Germline CDR1 and CDR2: SGHNT and YYREEE (reference sequence). For the CDR3, the DNA is TGTGCCAGCAGCTTGGCTTTCGCCGAGGGGATCAGCACAGATACGCAGTATTTT. It encodes CASSLAFAEGISTDTQYF.

V usage is TRBV7-9 and J usage is TRBJ2-1; 7 bases are shared with TRBD2. The CDR3 consists of 16 residues. CDR1 SEHNR and CDR2 FQNEAQ come from the germline V gene (reference sequence). V lost 4 bases and J lost 7; bases outside the gene matches: 13. The CDR3 DNA is TGTGCCAGCAGCTCTTTAATGGGAGGGTATAGTAATGAGCAGTTCTTC. Amino acids: CASSSLMGGYSNEQFF.

Here the CDR3 DNA reads TGCAGTGCCCCCTTGACTAGCGGGGGGGCGGATACGCAGTATTTT. This codes for CSAPLTSGGADTQYF. The V call is TRBV20-1, the J call TRBJ2-3; 14 bases map to TRBD2. Germline V CDR1 and CDR2: DFQATT, SNEGSKA (reference sequence). V trimming: 6 bases; J trimming: 6 bases; junction bases outside the gene matches: 8. The CDR3 is made up of 15 amino acids.

J is TRBJ2-3 and V is TRBV7-8, with D tentatively TRBD2 (6 bases). CDR3 size: 20 residues. The germline gives CDR1 SGHVS, CDR2 FQNEAQ. V lost 1 base and J 5 bases, leaving 28 bases between the germline ends. The CDR3 sequence is CASSLVRSTPFGTPQDTQYF. Here the CDR3 DNA reads TGTGCCAGCAGCTTAGTGCGGTCAACCCCCTTCGGGACTCCACAAGATACGCAGTATTTT.

The CDR3 DNA is TGCAGTGCTATTCCAGTAACCGGACAGGGGTTACTGAACACTGAAGCTTTCTTT. This encodes CSAIPVTGQGLLNTEAFF. The chain carries TRBV20-1 and TRBJ1-1; 9 bases agree with TRBD1. From germline, CDR1 is DFQATT and CDR2 SNEGSKA (reference sequence). The CDR3 is 18 amino acids. V gave up 4 bases and J gave up 0 bases; unmatched junction bases: 15.

The rearrangement links TRBV2 to TRBJ2-5; D is unresolved. CDR1 is SNHLY, CDR2 FYNNEI, per germline. V shed 2 bases and J shed 5 bases, with 9 bases lying between them. CDR3 length equals 13 residues. CDR3 DNA sequence: TGTGCCAGCAGTGAATATCCCCGGGAGACCCAGTACTTC. As protein: CASSEYPRETQYF.

This sequence joins TRBV29-1 and TRBJ2-7, with 12 positions matching TRBD1. Germline CDR1 and CDR2: SQVTM and ANQGSEA. V lost 6 bases, J lost 1 base, and 10 bases stayed unmatched. The CDR3 is made up of 16 amino acids. The DNA for the CDR3 is TGCAGCGTGGCGGGACAGGGGGCGCTGAATTCCTACGAGCAGTACTTC. It yields the protein CSVAGQGALNSYEQYF.